The 28 T cell receptor beta chains in this list originate from one sample, sequenced in a study of long-term antiretroviral therapy in people with HIV. Samples were assayed with immunoSEQ v3.0 at survey level. Clones were sequenced by immunoSEQ multiplex PCR, and TCRdb holds only the in-frame ones, with some missing. Among about 31,000 clones, roughly 88% were seen once, and the ten largest hold 3.8%. Here the sequenced sample was unsorted PBMCs, taken 0.8 years before starting antiretroviral therapy. The source of these receptors is a man aged 18 to 30 with HIV.

The V and J genes are TRBV18 and TRBJ1-1; D is uncertain. Germline CDR1 KGHSH, CDR2 LQKENI. This CDR3 contains 14 residues. V was pared by 6 bases and J by 0 bases, with 11 bases between. CDR3 sequence reads: CASSPAGLNTEAFF. In nucleotides, the CDR3 is TGTGCCAGCTCCCCGGCCGGGCTGAACACTGAAGCTTTCTTT.

The chain is built from TRBV30 and TRBJ2-1; D not certain. The V and J ends lost 8 bases and 5 bases respectively, with 16 bases between them. The CDR3 sequence is 13 residues long. Germline CDR1 reads GTSNPN; CDR2 reads SVGIG (reference sequence). The CDR3 sequence: CATNDLPNNEQFF. In DNA, the CDR3 is TGTGCCACAAACGACCTCCCCAACAATGAGCAGTTCTTC.

This clone showed up just a few times. The gene calls are TRBV9 and TRBJ1-1, with D maybe TRBD1 (6 bases). The CDR3 length is 13 residues. Germline V gene data show CDR1 as SGDLS and CDR2 as YYNGEE. The V and J ends lost 5 bases and 4 bases respectively, with 12 bases between them. CDR3 in DNA: TGTGCCAGCAGTACCGGAGGGGGCACTGAAGCTTTCTTT. This encodes CASSTGGGTEAFF.

The chain couples TRBV27 to TRBJ2-1, with D uncertain. CDR3 length: 12 amino acids. Germline-derived CDR1 and CDR2 are MNHEY and SMNVEV (reference sequence). V was clipped by 4 bases and J by 8 bases, with 9 bases between them. The CDR3 reads CASSWSGYEQFF. The CDR3 coding sequence is TGTGCCAGCAGTTGGAGTGGGTATGAGCAGTTCTTC.

J is TRBJ2-2 and V is TRBV6-5; D is ambiguous. With 4 bases removed from V and 1 base from J, the gap between germline ends came to 7 bases. The germline CDR1 and CDR2 sequences are MNHEY and SVGAGI. The CDR3 has 14 residues. The DNA for the CDR3 is TGTGCCAGCAGTTTAACCAGGAACACCGGGGAGCTGTTTTTT. Its translation is CASSLTRNTGELFF.

CDR3 loop: CASSMTGFAGNTIYF. The CDR3 coding sequence is TGTGCCAGCAGCATGACAGGGTTCGCTGGAAACACCATATATTTT. The V gene is TRBV5-6, the J gene TRBJ1-3; TRBD1 agrees at 7 bases. The CDR3 length is 15 residues. In germline, CDR1 is SGHDT, CDR2 YYEEEE. V lost 4 bases to trimming and J lost 2 bases; unmatched junction nucleotides: 6.

The chain couples TRBV12-5 to TRBJ2-1; no reliable D call. With 2 bases removed from V and 0 bases from J, the gap between germline ends came to 14 bases. Germline loops: CDR1 LGHNT, CDR2 FRNRAP. CDR3 size: 17 residues. The CDR3 nucleotides read TGTGCTAGTGGTTTGCCTGAGCTCCCGAGCTCCTACAATGAGCAGTTCTTC. Protein sequence: CASGLPELPSSYNEQFF.

The chain has TRBV9 and TRBJ1-3; D gene uncertain. Germline CDR1 reads SGDLS; CDR2 reads YYNGEE. The CDR3 is 16 residues long. V lost 4 bases to trimming and J lost 0 bases, with 14 bases between them. The CDR3 reads CASSNPPGGSGNTIYF. Here the CDR3 DNA reads TGTGCCAGCAGCAACCCTCCCGGTGGCTCTGGAAACACCATATATTTT.

The V and J genes are TRBV5-1 and TRBJ2-7; perhaps TRBD2 as D (5 bases). Per the germline V gene, CDR1 is SGHRS and CDR2 is YFSETQ. V lost 1 base and J 5 bases, leaving 19 bases between the germline ends. This CDR3 region has 16 residues. In DNA form, the CDR3 reads TGCGCCAGCAGCTTGAGGGCGGAAGGGAGTATCAACGAGCAGTACTTC. Translating gives CASSLRAEGSINEQYF.

The chain has TRBV2 and TRBJ2-7, with D unclear. The V end was cut by 4 bases, the J end by 4 bases, with 8 bases between. Per germline, CDR1 SNHLY and CDR2 FYNNEI. This CDR3 has 12 residues. The CDR3 coding sequence is TGTGCCAGCAGTGCCCAGGAGTACGAGCAGTACTTC. Amino acids: CASSAQEYEQYF.

The genes are TRBV7-2 and TRBJ1-5; D call uncertain. In germline, CDR1 is SGHTA, CDR2 FQGNSA. The V gene lost 5 bases and the J gene lost 5 bases, with 16 bases spanning the gap. This CDR3 comprises 15 residues. CDR3 sequence reads: CASSALDGLYQPQHF. The CDR3 DNA follows: TGTGCCAGCAGCGCACTCGACGGCCTCTATCAGCCCCAGCATTTT.

The V call is TRBV7-9, the J call TRBJ1-1, with 8 nucleotides matching TRBD1. The CDR3 length is 14 residues. The junction had 5 bases not matched to a gene; V was cut back by 5 bases and J by 3 bases. CDR1 is SEHNR and CDR2 is FQNEAQ in the germline V gene (reference sequence). The CDR3: CASSTMTGDTEAFF. The CDR3 coding sequence is TGTGCCAGCAGCACGATGACAGGGGACACTGAAGCTTTCTTT.

The CDR3: CATSREVSGTEAFF. The CDR3 DNA follows: TGTGCCACCAGCAGAGAGGTCTCAGGCACTGAAGCTTTCTTT. The chain is built from TRBV15 and TRBJ1-1; unclear D gene. The CDR3 length is 14 residues. Germline-derived CDR1 and CDR2 are LNHNV and YYDKDF (reference sequence). V dropped 0 bases and J dropped 4 bases, with 9 bases sitting between them.

V is TRBV5-1 and J is TRBJ2-5; D gene unclear. V was clipped by 5 bases and J by 1 base, with 12 bases between them. The CDR3 runs to 14 residues. Germline assignment: CDR1 SGHRS and CDR2 YFSETQ. The CDR3: CASSSLGVQETQYF. DNA of the CDR3: TGCGCCAGCAGTTCCCTAGGCGTCCAAGAGACCCAGTACTTC.

The J gene is TRBJ1-6, the V gene TRBV6-6; TRBD1 might be the D (5 bases). This CDR3 is built from 14 residues. V was shortened by 2 bases and J by 10 bases, with 12 bases between the two germline ends. The V gene's germline CDR1 is MNHNY and CDR2 SVGAGI (reference sequence). In DNA, the CDR3 is TGTGCCAGCAGTTACGGGGGTGAGGGGTCACCCCTCCACTTT. Its translation is CASSYGGEGSPLHF.

This rearrangement joins TRBV27 to TRBJ2-5; 7 bases are a match to TRBD2. The CDR3 is made up of 14 amino acids. V lost 6 bases to trimming and J lost 5 bases; unmatched junction nucleotides: 9. CDR1 and CDR2 from the germline V gene are MNHEY and SMNVEV (reference sequence). The CDR3 protein is CASRTGGRGETQYF. The CDR3 bases are TGTGCCAGCAGAACGGGCGGGAGAGGGGAGACCCAGTACTTC.

This clone came up once. V usage is TRBV11-3 and J usage is TRBJ1-1; the D gene is possibly TRBD1 (6 bases). Trimming pared 4 bases from V and 9 bases from J, leaving 12 bases between. Per germline, CDR1 SGHNT and CDR2 YENEEA. This CDR3 has 12 amino acids. Here the CDR3 DNA reads TGTGCCAGCAGCTCCGGGGGCGGTCAAGCTTTCTTT. It encodes CASSSGGGQAFF. Full variable domain (missing parts from reference TRBV11-3 and TRBJ1-1): EAGVVQSPRYKIIEKKQPVAFWCNPISGHNTLYWYLQNLGQGPELLIRYENEEAVDDSQLPKDRFSAERLKGVDSTLKIQPAELGDSAVYLCASSSGGGQAFFGQGTRLTVV.

The chain uses TRBV5-4 and TRBJ2-7; 9 nucleotides line up with TRBD2. CDR1 and CDR2 from the germline V gene are SGHNT and YYREEE (reference sequence). The V gene end was trimmed by 0 bases and the J gene end by 2 bases; junction bases not matched to a gene: 6. The CDR3 has 16 residues. The CDR3 loop reads CASSLGPSGDAYEQYF. The CDR3 DNA sequence: TGTGCCAGCAGCTTGGGGCCTAGCGGGGACGCCTACGAGCAGTACTTC.

The chain couples TRBV7-8 to TRBJ1-4, with D possibly matching TRBD1 (5 bases). Germline V gives CDR1 SGHVS, CDR2 FQNEAQ. V was cut by 6 bases and J by 14 bases, with 13 bases left in between. The CDR3 contains 11 residues. CDR3 in amino acids: CASSPGGVLFF. In DNA form, the CDR3 reads TGTGCCAGCAGTCCGGGGGGGGTCCTGTTTTTT.

The table lists this clone with a few counts. This chain connects TRBV2 to TRBJ2-5; D perhaps matches TRBD2 (5 bases). Between the trimmed V and J ends, which lost 4 bases and 3 bases, there was a span of 15 bases. Germline CDR1 reads SNHLY; CDR2 reads FYNNEI. The CDR3 sequence is 15 residues long. The CDR3 region has the DNA TGTGCCAGCAGTGCCGTTCCGACCGGGGAAGAGACCCAGTACTTC. Amino acids: CASSAVPTGEETQYF.

The chain recombines TRBV9 with TRBJ2-1; D is possibly TRBD2 (5 bases). Germline V lookup: CDR1 SGDLS, CDR2 YYNGEE. V lost 4 bases to trimming and J lost 5 bases, with 13 bases between them. The CDR3 length is 14 residues. The CDR3 sequence is CASSPALGDNEQFF. The DNA for the CDR3 is TGTGCCAGCAGCCCCGCTTTGGGAGACAATGAGCAGTTCTTC.

This clone appeared once. The J gene is TRBJ1-1, the V gene TRBV4-3; no firm D call. V lost 4 bases, J lost 2 bases, and 2 bases lay in between. Germline CDR1 is LGHNA and CDR2 is YSLEER. The length of the CDR3 is 11 residues. CDR3 DNA sequence: TGCGCCAGCAGCCGAAACACTGAAGCTTTCTTT. Protein product: CASSRNTEAFF.

This chain uses TRBV6-5 with TRBJ2-5; D tentatively reads TRBD1 or TRBD2 (6 bases each). Trimming shortened V by 6 bases and J by 2 bases, and 10 bases separated the two germline ends. There are 13 residues in the CDR3. From germline, CDR1 is MNHEY and CDR2 SVGAGI. CDR3 coding DNA: TGTGCCAGCAGAGGCGGGACACAAGAGACCCAGTACTTC. Protein: CASRGGTQETQYF.

V usage is TRBV2 and J usage is TRBJ1-2; possible D gene TRBD1, 5 bases. Deletions cut 8 bases from V and 6 bases from J, with 28 bases between. There are 17 residues in the CDR3. Per the germline V gene, CDR1 is SNHLY and CDR2 is FYNNEI. CDR3 sequence: CASRKDSLGVPGNGYTF. Written as DNA, the CDR3 is TGTGCCAGCCGAAAGGATTCGTTAGGGGTGCCGGGGAATGGCTACACCTTC.

In regard to this clone: One end of the junction does not line up with germline, which may come from a read error. The chain uses TRBV9 and TRBJ2-1, with 13 bases aligning to TRBD2. The length of the CDR3 is 16 residues. Germline CDR1 and CDR2: SGDLS and YYNGEE. The CDR3 nucleotides are TGTACCAGCAGCGTAGCTACGGGACTAGCGGGGAATGAGCAGTTCTTC. The encoded protein is CTSSVATGLAGNEQFF.

The chain has TRBV27 and TRBJ2-1, with TRBD2 matching over 7 bases. V shed 7 bases and J 4 bases; nucleotides not matched to a gene: 10. The CDR3 consists of 15 residues. Germline V lookup: CDR1 MNHEY, CDR2 SMNVEV (reference sequence). The CDR3 nucleotides read TGTGCCAGCACACCTGACCTGGGGGGGTACAATGAGCAGTTCTTC. Translating it yields CASTPDLGGYNEQFF.

This chain joins TRBV9 and TRBJ1-2, with D possibly TRBD1 on 5 matching bases. The CDR3 totals 15 residues. Trimming removed 0 bases from V and 2 bases from J, with 11 bases in between. CDR1 is SGDLS and CDR2 is YYNGEE in the germline V gene. CDR3 sequence: CASSVGQGENYGYTF. The CDR3, as DNA: TGTGCCAGCAGCGTAGGCCAGGGCGAGAACTATGGCTACACCTTC.

The CDR3 loop is CASSPLGAGELFF. CDR3 coding DNA: TGTGCCAGCAGCCCCCTCGGGGCCGGGGAGCTGTTTTTT. This chain uses TRBV13 with TRBJ2-2; TRBD2 might be the D (5 bases). V was pared by 5 bases and J by 6 bases, with 10 bases between. CDR1 is PRHDT and CDR2 is FYEKMQ in the germline V gene (reference sequence). The CDR3 is 13 amino acids.